The sequence of this T cell receptor (beta chain) was determined in a study of shared clonotypes between healthy human individuals. Germline V gene data show CDR1 as SGHRS and CDR2 as YFSETQ. The V and J ends lost 0 bases and 5 bases, in that order; junction bases with no gene match: 7. This CDR3 contains 16 residues. Measured with immunoSEQ multiplex PCR; TCRdb has only the in-frame clones, and not every one. The repertoire includes a few hundred thousand clones, under 80% of them detected once, and over 8.5% sits in the top ten. This TCR derives from a man aged 25-40 years in good health. The V and J genes are TRBV5-1 and TRBJ2-3, with TRBD2 identical over 9 bases. The sequenced sample was memory CD4+ T cells sorted from blood. As for subset: CD45RA-negative fraction. The CDR3 is CASSLASGTAVDTQYF. DNA of the CDR3: TGCGCCAGCAGCTTGGCTAGCGGGACAGCCGTAGATACGCAGTATTTT.